The 28 T cell receptor beta chains below were found in one sample sequenced in a study of blood T cell repertoires in COVID-19. Libraries were prepared by immunoSEQ multiplex PCR; TCRdb keeps only in-frame clonotypes and omits some of them. Of roughly 230,000 clones in the sample, around 85% were seen once. Sequencing used peripheral blood. Receptors originate from a man in his fifties or sixties with COVID-19, enrolled during active disease.

The genes are TRBV9 and TRBJ1-6; TRBD1 matches 9 bases. This CDR3 comprises 15 residues. V lost 2 bases and J lost 7; bases outside the gene matches: 4. Germline CDR1 SGDLS, CDR2 YYNGEE. This CDR3 is CASSVRDRENSPLHF. As DNA, the CDR3 is TGTGCCAGCAGCGTTCGGGACAGGGAAAATTCACCCCTCCACTTT.

The V gene is TRBV5-1, the J gene TRBJ2-3; TRBD2 is a possible D gene (6 bases). This CDR3 is built from 18 residues. Deletions cut 0 bases from V and 2 bases from J, with 19 bases between. The V gene's germline CDR1 is SGHRS and CDR2 YFSETQ. CDR3 loop: CASSLEWAGRRSTDTQYF. In DNA form, the CDR3 reads TGCGCCAGCAGCTTGGAGTGGGCAGGGAGGAGGTCCACAGATACGCAGTATTTT.

CDR3 loop: CASSLSIRGETQYF. The CDR3 DNA follows: TGTGCCAGCAGTTTATCGATCAGGGGTGAGACCCAGTACTTC. The rearrangement uses TRBV27 and TRBJ2-5, with a weak D call TRBD1 (6 bases). Per the germline V gene, CDR1 is MNHEY and CDR2 is SMNVEV (reference sequence). This CDR3 is 14 amino acids long. Trimming took 0 bases from V and 5 from J, leaving 10 bases between them.

CDR3 in amino acids: CASSPDADYGYTF. The CDR3 nucleotides read TGTGCCAGCTCACCTGACGCGGACTATGGCTACACCTTC. This chain joins TRBV18 and TRBJ1-2; no definite D call. Germline V lookup: CDR1 KGHSH, CDR2 LQKENI. The CDR3 contains 13 residues. The ends were cut back, 3 bases at V and 3 bases at J, with 8 bases in the middle. Together with reference TRBV18 and TRBJ1-2, the CDR3 gives the full variable domain: NAGVMQNPRHLVRRRGQEARLRCSPMKGHSHVYWYRQLPEEGLKFMVYLQKENIIDESGMPKERFSAEFPKEGPSILRIQQVVRGDSAAYFCASSPDADYGYTFGSGTRLTVV.

The chain is built from TRBV5-1 and TRBJ2-1, with a possible D match to TRBD2 (7 bases). Germline V gene sequence: CDR1 SGHRS, CDR2 YFSETQ. V shed 6 bases and J shed 6 bases, with 16 bases lying between them. This CDR3 comprises 14 residues. The CDR3 region is CASMEGGISNEQFF. The CDR3 region has the DNA TGCGCCAGCATGGAGGGGGGGATTTCCAATGAGCAGTTCTTC.

V is TRBV5-1 and J is TRBJ1-2; no clear D gene. Trimming removed 1 base from V and 2 bases from J, with 12 bases in between. The CDR3 extends over 15 amino acids. Germline CDR1 SGHRS, CDR2 YFSETQ. This CDR3 is CASSLSPGNNYGYTF. CDR3 coding DNA: TGCGCCAGCAGCTTGAGCCCAGGCAACAACTATGGCTACACCTTC.

J is TRBJ1-5 and V is TRBV7-2; D remains ambiguous. Trimming shortened V by 2 bases and J by 2 bases, and 4 bases separated the two germline ends. The CDR3 loop spans 13 amino acids. CDR1 SGHTA and CDR2 FQGNSA come from the germline V gene. The CDR3 here is CASSLQGNQPQHF. DNA of the CDR3: TGTGCCAGCAGCTTACAGGGCAATCAGCCCCAGCATTTT.

The chain combines TRBV14 with TRBJ2-2; 8 bases are shared with TRBD1. Unmatched junction bases numbered 2, after V lost 5 bases and J lost 3 bases. CDR3 length: 14 residues. Germline CDR1 SGHDN, CDR2 FVKESK. The CDR3 DNA follows: TGTGCCAGCAGCTCGACAGGGGACACCGGGGAGCTGTTTTTT. It yields the protein CASSSTGDTGELFF.

V gene TRBV29-1 combines with J gene TRBJ2-3; TRBD2 is a possible D gene (6 bases). Trimming pared 4 bases from V and 2 bases from J, leaving 16 bases between. The germline V gene encodes CDR1 SQVTM and CDR2 ANQGSEA. The CDR3 has 15 residues. The CDR3 is CSVVRGLHSTDTQYF. DNA of the CDR3: TGCAGCGTTGTAAGGGGACTCCATTCCACAGATACGCAGTATTTT.

The chain recombines TRBV19 with TRBJ1-6, with 11 nucleotides matching TRBD1. This CDR3 comprises 15 residues. CDR1 is LNHDA, CDR2 SQIVND, per germline (reference sequence). V lost 7 bases, J lost 7 bases, and 6 bases stayed unmatched. The CDR3 spells CASTKGQGGNSPLHF. CDR3 in DNA: TGTGCCAGTACCAAGGGACAGGGGGGAAATTCACCCCTCCACTTT. Full variable domain (remainder filled in from reference TRBV19 and TRBJ1-6): DGGITQSPKYLFRKEGQNVTLSCEQNLNHDAMYWYRQDPGQGLRLIYYSQIVNDFQKGDIAEGYSVSREKKESFPLTVTSAQKNPTAFYLCASTKGQGGNSPLHFGNGTRLTVT.

The chain is built from TRBV7-9 and TRBJ1-2, with 9 bases identical to TRBD1. CDR1 and CDR2 from the germline V gene are SEHNR and FQNEAQ (reference sequence). After removal of 1 base from V and 8 bases from J, the junction contained 5 bases not matched to a gene. CDR3 length: 14 residues. CDR3 DNA sequence: TGTGCCAGCAGCTTAGTTACTACAGGGGGCGGCTACACCTTC. This gives the protein CASSLVTTGGGYTF.

This sequence joins TRBV10-3 and TRBJ1-4; TRBD1 is a possible D gene (6 bases). V lost 2 bases, J lost 4 bases, and 8 bases lay in between. Germline assignment: CDR1 ENHRY and CDR2 SYGVKD. CDR3 length: 14 residues. CDR3 coding DNA: TGTGCCATCAGTGAGGGACAGTTTAATGAAAAACTGTTTTTT. This encodes CAISEGQFNEKLFF.

The chain uses TRBV4-1 and TRBJ1-2; the D gene is possibly TRBD1 (5 bases). This CDR3 is 15 amino acids long. The germline V gene encodes CDR1 MGHRA and CDR2 YSYEKL. Trimming cost V 5 bases and J 7 bases, with 20 bases left between them. This CDR3 is CASSSLWGEICGYTF. The CDR3 nucleotides read TGCGCCAGCAGCTCCCTATGGGGGGAGATATGTGGCTACACCTTC.

As DNA, the CDR3 is TGTGCCAGCATACCCGAGATCCTTAACGGGGAGCTGTTTTTT. Translation gives CASIPEILNGELFF. This chain uses TRBV7-8 with TRBJ2-2; D is unresolved. V lost 7 bases to trimming and J lost 7 bases, with 16 bases between them. Germline CDR1 SGHVS, CDR2 FQNEAQ. The CDR3 consists of 14 residues.

The chain combines TRBV4-1 with TRBJ1-4; no clear D. Germline assignment: CDR1 MGHRA and CDR2 YSYEKL. Trimming removed 2 bases from V and 6 bases from J, with 10 bases in between. This CDR3 contains 14 residues. As DNA, the CDR3 is TGCGCCAGCAGCCAACCAAACTTCGATGAAAAACTGTTTTTT. It specifies CASSQPNFDEKLFF.

The chain is built from TRBV6-5 and TRBJ1-2, with D uncertain. CDR3 length: 16 residues. The germline V gene has CDR1 MNHEY and CDR2 SVGAGI. V lost 0 bases to trimming and J lost 4 bases, with 15 bases between them. CDR3 sequence: CASSYSGGGMGYGYTF. The CDR3 DNA sequence: TGTGCCAGCAGTTACTCGGGAGGAGGGATGGGCTATGGCTACACCTTC.

The V gene is TRBV24-1, the J gene TRBJ2-3; D remains unclear. The germline V gene encodes CDR1 KGHDR and CDR2 SFDVKD. There are 17 residues in the CDR3. V gave up 3 bases and J gave up 2 bases, with 17 bases separating them. The CDR3 reads CATSDPTTPTSTDTQYF. In DNA, the CDR3 is TGTGCCACCAGTGATCCCACGACACCGACGTCCACAGATACGCAGTATTTT.

The chain combines TRBV6-2 or TRBV6-3 with TRBJ2-4; 8 bases are a match to TRBD2. J was trimmed by 5 bases and V by 6 bases; bases with no gene match: 6. From germline, CDR1 is MNHEY and CDR2 SVGEGT. This CDR3 has 14 amino acids. The CDR3 nucleotides are TGTGCCAGCAGCCCCGGGACTAGGGAAAACATTCAGTACTTC. It codes for CASSPGTRENIQYF.

The V gene is TRBV7-8, the J gene TRBJ2-5, with D possibly being TRBD1 (6 bases). Trimming removed 4 bases at V and 1 base at J, with 10 bases between. This CDR3 spans 14 amino acids. Germline CDR1 and CDR2: SGHVS and FQNEAQ. CDR3 protein: CASSSGHLQETQYF. The CDR3 DNA is TGTGCCAGCAGCTCGGGACACCTCCAAGAGACCCAGTACTTC.

This clone was observed a few times. V is TRBV2 and J is TRBJ2-7; 8 bases are shared with TRBD1. The V and J ends lost 7 bases and 3 bases, in that order; junction bases with no gene match: 8. Germline loops: CDR1 SNHLY, CDR2 FYNNEI. The CDR3 totals 14 residues. Written as DNA, the CDR3 is TGTGCCAGCAATTTAGACGGGACAGGCTACGAGCAGTACTTC. Translated: CASNLDGTGYEQYF.

This clone appeared a single time. The V gene is TRBV13, the J gene TRBJ2-1; possible D gene TRBD2, 5 bases. The germline CDR1 and CDR2 sequences are PRHDT and FYEKMQ (reference sequence). V lost 0 bases and J 0 bases, leaving 6 bases between the germline ends. This CDR3 contains 15 residues. The CDR3 DNA follows: TGTGCCAGCAGCTTAGGGGGGAGCTCCTACAATGAGCAGTTCTTC. This codes for CASSLGGSSYNEQFF.

V usage is TRBV5-1 and J usage is TRBJ2-3, with 9 bases aligning to TRBD2. Trimming at V came to 3 bases and at J to 6 bases, leaving 5 bases not matched to a gene. Germline V gene sequence: CDR1 SGHRS, CDR2 YFSETQ. The CDR3 runs 14 residues. Here the CDR3 reads CASSSGLAFDTQYF. The CDR3 nucleotides read TGCGCCAGCAGCTCGGGACTAGCCTTCGATACGCAGTATTTT. The full variable domain, rest sourced from reference TRBV5-1 and TRBJ2-3, is KAGVTQTPRYLIKTRGQQVTLSCSPISGHRSVSWYQQTPGQGLQFLFEYFSETQRNKGNFPGRFSGRQFSNSRSEMNVSTLELGDSALYLCASSSGLAFDTQYFGPGTRLTVL.

The chain links TRBV11-2 to TRBJ2-5; no clear D. V dropped 2 bases and J dropped 4 bases, with 8 bases sitting between them. CDR1 SGHAT and CDR2 FQNNGV come from the germline V gene. This CDR3 comprises 13 residues. The CDR3 here is CASSLIPGETQYF. The DNA for the CDR3 is TGTGCCAGCAGCTTAATTCCGGGAGAGACCCAGTACTTC.

This rearrangement joins TRBV11-2 to TRBJ2-3; a possible D gene is TRBD1 (5 bases). Germline values: CDR1 SGHAT, CDR2 FQNNGV. The ends were cut back, 6 bases at V and 6 bases at J, with 16 bases in the middle. CDR3 length equals 14 residues. In DNA, the CDR3 is TGTGCCAGCAGAAGACCTCAGGGTAGGGATACGCAGTATTTT. It translates to CASRRPQGRDTQYF.

This clone has just one count. V is TRBV4-2 and J is TRBJ1-2; no firm D call. Germline V gene data show CDR1 as LGHNA and CDR2 as YNFKEQ. With 0 bases removed from V and 4 bases from J, the gap between germline ends came to 12 bases. The CDR3 has 15 amino acids. The DNA for the CDR3 is TGTGCCAGCAGCCAAGATGCGGTTTTCTCCTATGGCTACACCTTC. It specifies CASSQDAVFSYGYTF.

The V call is TRBV27, the J call TRBJ1-2, with a tentative D call TRBD1 (5 bases). This CDR3 spans 13 amino acids. CDR1 and CDR2 (germline): MNHEY, SMNVEV (reference sequence). With 3 bases removed from V and 1 base from J, the gap between germline ends came to 6 bases. CDR3 sequence: CASSLTVNYGYTF. The CDR3, as DNA: TGTGCCAGCAGTTTGACAGTTAACTATGGCTACACCTTC.

The chain uses TRBV18 and TRBJ2-3; unclear D gene. V was trimmed by 0 bases and J by 4 bases, leaving 11 bases between them. The CDR3 runs 15 residues. Germline CDR1 is KGHSH and CDR2 is LQKENI. CDR3 nucleotide sequence: TGTGCCAGCTCACCACCTCCGGGTAAGGCAGATACGCAGTATTTT. Translated: CASSPPPGKADTQYF.

As concerns this clone: At one of its ends the junction is not consistent with the germline gene, which may arise from a read error. The gene calls are TRBV7-7 and TRBJ2-5, with 8 nucleotides matching TRBD1. Germline CDR1 is SSHAT and CDR2 is FNYEAQ (reference sequence). CDR3 length: 15 amino acids. The CDR3 DNA follows: TGTGCTAGCAGCTCCCGGACAGGGATACAAGAGACCCAGTACTTC. Translation gives CASSSRTGIQETQYF.